The subject of this entry is one T cell receptor (beta chain). Its antigen is not identified. The source of the sample is a study of CXCR3-negative and CXCR3-positive naive CD8 T cells. Findings of the study overall: Surface CD5 looked about the same in the naive subsets, so the authors worked out TCR strength from TRB CDR3 properties. CXCR3-negative naive cells had less hydrophobic TRB CDR3s than did CXCR3-positive naive cells. Whereas both naive subsets had comparably high diversity, memory CD8+ cells had much lower diversity.

The TRB cDNA libraries were prepared by 5' RACE with UMI labels. With the 5' RACE reads reprocessed, TCRdb shows one record per CDR3 protein and no DNA. The sample totals under 85,000 distinct CDR3 sequences. Naivety in CD8+ T cells corresponded to a CD45RO-CCR7+CD27+CD95- phenotype. Germline V gene data show CDR1 as MNHNY and CDR2 as SVGAGI (reference sequence). The CDR3 is 14 residues long. The material sequenced was naive CXCR3+ CD8+ T cells from blood. Subset: CD45RO-CCR7+CD27+CD95- naive CD8+ T cells expressing CXCR3 (TNR3+). This chain uses TRBV6-6 with TRBJ1-5. The receptor was derived from a human donor in good health. Some clones in this sample may be carry-over from other donors' samples. CDR3 amino acids: CASSLSTSVQPQHF.